The 14 T cell receptor beta chains listed next were all sequenced from one sample in a study of graft-versus-host responses after intestinal transplantation. Data came from immunoSEQ multiplex PCR; TCRdb stores just in-frame clones and leaves some out. Of 15,000 to 20,000 clones listed, approximately 80% are singletons. Source: PBMCs, taken 14 days after transplant. The source of these receptors is a human patient who received an intestinal transplant, so some T cells may come from the graft donor.

The chain is built from TRBV30 and TRBJ1-1; 7 bases map to TRBD1. Looked up from germline, CDR1 is GTSNPN and CDR2 is SVGIG (reference sequence). The CDR3 extends over 12 amino acids. J gave up 9 bases and V 7 bases, and 11 bases lay outside the gene matches. In DNA form, the CDR3 reads TGTGCCTTTGACAGGGATATGTCGCAAGCTTTCTTT. This codes for CAFDRDMSQAFF.

This clone was detected once. The chain uses TRBV11-2 and TRBJ2-7; the D is unclear. Trimming removed 1 base from V and 0 bases from J, with 10 bases in between. The germline gives CDR1 SGHAT, CDR2 FQNNGV. The CDR3 extends over 15 amino acids. The chain's CDR3 is CASSLGAFPSYEQYF. The CDR3 DNA follows: TGTGCCAGCAGCTTAGGTGCTTTTCCCTCCTACGAGCAGTACTTC. Variable domain in full (rest from reference TRBV11-2 and TRBJ2-7): EAGVAQSPRYKIIEKRQSVAFWCNPISGHATLYWYQQILGQGPKLLIQFQNNGVVDDSQLPKDRFSAERLKGVDSTLKIQPAKLEDSAVYLCASSLGAFPSYEQYFGPGTRLTVT.

This chain joins TRBV5-1 and TRBJ2-5; maybe TRBD1 (5 bases). This CDR3 contains 16 residues. V gave up 6 bases and J gave up 4 bases, with 22 bases separating them. The germline V gene has CDR1 SGHRS and CDR2 YFSETQ. The CDR3 DNA sequence: TGCGCCAGCACCCTATTGGGGCAGGGAATCGGAGAGACCCAGTACTTC. Protein sequence: CASTLLGQGIGETQYF.

For the CDR3, the DNA is TGTGCCAGCAGTGAATGGGGGTTGGAGAGCTATGGCTACACCTTC. This translates into CASSEWGLESYGYTF. The gene calls are TRBV25-1 and TRBJ1-2, with D possibly being TRBD1 (5 bases). This CDR3 is 15 amino acids long. V lost 1 base and J 4 bases, leaving 13 bases between the germline ends. Germline assignment: CDR1 MGHDK and CDR2 SYGVNS.

The CDR3 here is CASSLVVGSYNEQFF. Written as DNA, the CDR3 is TGTGCCAGCAGTTTGGTCGTAGGGTCCTACAATGAGCAGTTCTTC. The gene calls are TRBV27 and TRBJ2-1, with no clear D. The CDR3 length is 15 residues. V lost 3 bases and J 1 base, leaving 10 bases between the germline ends. The V gene's germline CDR1 is MNHEY and CDR2 SMNVEV (reference sequence).

This rearrangement joins TRBV5-6 to TRBJ1-5, with no clear D. In germline, CDR1 is SGHDT, CDR2 YYEEEE. The CDR3 is 13 amino acids. V lost 2 bases and J lost 5, with 8 bases in between. The CDR3 reads CASSFVDDQPQHF. The CDR3 bases are TGTGCCAGCAGCTTTGTGGACGATCAGCCCCAGCATTTT.

The chain joins TRBV7-2 to TRBJ1-2; TRBD1 matches at 7 bases. Germline V CDR1 and CDR2: SGHTA, FQGNSA. The CDR3 consists of 14 residues. V lost 5 bases, J lost 4 bases, and 7 bases stayed unmatched. This chain's CDR3 is CASSLRDSGYGYTF. DNA for the CDR3: TGTGCCAGCAGCCTCCGGGACAGTGGCTATGGCTACACCTTC.

This chain joins TRBV6-1 and TRBJ2-3; D gene ambiguous. V was shortened by 6 bases and J by 6 bases, with 10 bases between the two germline ends. In germline, CDR1 is MNHNS, CDR2 SASEGT. This CDR3 is 12 amino acids long. This CDR3 reads CASSGSPDTQYF. CDR3 DNA: TGTGCCAGCAGCGGGTCGCCGGATACGCAGTATTTT.

The rearrangement links TRBV5-6 to TRBJ1-2; no clear D gene. This CDR3 spans 13 amino acids. V lost 5 bases, J lost 7 bases, and 15 bases lay in between. Germline values: CDR1 SGHDT, CDR2 YYEEEE. The CDR3 loop reads CASSWIENLGYTF. CDR3 DNA sequence: TGTGCCAGCAGTTGGATCGAAAATCTTGGCTACACCTTC. Variable domain in full (rest from reference TRBV5-6 and TRBJ1-2): DAGVTQSPTHLIKTRGQQVTLRCSPKSGHDTVSWYQQALGQGPQFIFQYYEEEERQRGNFPDRFSGHQFPNYSSELNVNALLLGDSALYLCASSWIENLGYTFGSGTRLTVV.

The rearrangement uses TRBV7-9 and TRBJ2-5; D unclear. Germline CDR1 reads SEHNR; CDR2 reads FQNEAQ (reference sequence). Trimming removed 5 bases from V and 8 bases from J, with 12 bases in between. The CDR3 is 12 residues long. CDR3 sequence (DNA): TGTGCCAGCAGCCTCGAGTTGACCACCCAGTACTTC. Translation gives CASSLELTTQYF. Combining the CDR3 with reference TRBV7-9 and TRBJ2-5 gives the whole variable domain DTGVSQNPRHKITKRGQNVTFRCDPISEHNRLYWYRQTLGQGPEFLTYFQNEAQLEKSRLLSDRFSAERPKGSFSTLEIQRTEQGDSAMYLCASSLELTTQYFGPGTRLLVL.

This chain joins TRBV5-1 and TRBJ2-3; possible D gene TRBD1, 5 bases. CDR1 is SGHRS, CDR2 YFSETQ, per germline. The CDR3 is 16 residues long. The V end lost 4 bases, the J end lost 0 bases, and 15 bases lay between the germline ends. CDR3 in DNA: TGCGCCAGCAGCGGGAACGGACAAGGGAGCACAGATACGCAGTATTTT. This codes for CASSGNGQGSTDTQYF.

The rearrangement uses TRBV7-6 and TRBJ2-1; 9 bases are a match to TRBD2. Losses at the gene ends were 2 bases for V and 7 bases for J; bases not matched to a gene: 6. This CDR3 has 15 amino acids. The germline V gene has CDR1 SGHVS and CDR2 FNYEAQ. CDR3 amino acids: CASSLNAGGLNEQFF. DNA of the CDR3: TGTGCCAGCAGCTTAAACGCGGGGGGGCTTAATGAGCAGTTCTTC.

This sequence joins TRBV5-1 and TRBJ2-5; TRBD2 agrees at 7 bases. J lost 2 bases, V lost 0 bases, and 4 bases had no gene match. The CDR3 extends over 15 amino acids. Germline values: CDR1 SGHRS, CDR2 YFSETQ. The CDR3 nucleotides read TGCGCCAGCAGCTTGGAGCCTAGCGGTCAAGAGACCCAGTACTTC. This codes for CASSLEPSGQETQYF.

The chain uses TRBV6-1 and TRBJ2-7, with 9 bases aligning to TRBD1. After removal of 6 bases from V and 5 bases from J, the junction contained 11 bases not matched to a gene. The CDR3 consists of 15 residues. In germline, CDR1 is MNHNS, CDR2 SASEGT. The CDR3 DNA sequence: TGTGCCAGCAGGAGACCCGGGACAGGGTTCGACGAGCAGTACTTC. It specifies CASRRPGTGFDEQYF.